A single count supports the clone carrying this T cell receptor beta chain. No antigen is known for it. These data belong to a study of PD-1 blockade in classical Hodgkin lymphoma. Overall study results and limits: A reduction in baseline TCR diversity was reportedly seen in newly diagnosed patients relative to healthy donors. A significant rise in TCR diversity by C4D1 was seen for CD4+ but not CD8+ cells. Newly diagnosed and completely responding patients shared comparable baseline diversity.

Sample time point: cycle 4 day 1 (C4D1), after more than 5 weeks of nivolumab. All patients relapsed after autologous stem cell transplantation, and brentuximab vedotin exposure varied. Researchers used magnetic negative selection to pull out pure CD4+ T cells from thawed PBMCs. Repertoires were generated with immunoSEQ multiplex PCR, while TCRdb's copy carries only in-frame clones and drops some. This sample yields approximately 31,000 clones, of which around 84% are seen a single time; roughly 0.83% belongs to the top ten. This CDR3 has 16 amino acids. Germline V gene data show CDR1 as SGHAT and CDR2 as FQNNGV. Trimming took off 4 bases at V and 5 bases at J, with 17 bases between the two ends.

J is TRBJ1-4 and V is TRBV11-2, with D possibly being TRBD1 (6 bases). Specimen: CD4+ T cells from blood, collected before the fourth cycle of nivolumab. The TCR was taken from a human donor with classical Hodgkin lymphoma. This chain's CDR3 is CASSSRSTGRNEKLFF. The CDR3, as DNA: TGTGCCAGCAGCTCCCGGTCGACAGGTAGAAATGAAAAACTGTTTTTT. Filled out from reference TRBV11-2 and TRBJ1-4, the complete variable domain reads EAGVAQSPRYKIIEKRQSVAFWCNPISGHATLYWYQQILGQGPKLLIQFQNNGVVDDSQLPKDRFSAERLKGVDSTLKIQPAKLEDSAVYLCASSSRSTGRNEKLFFGSGTQLSVL.